The sequence of this TCR beta chain was determined in a study of blood T cell repertoires in COVID-19. The wider study: Sites across the United States, Italy and Spain contributed samples from acute and convalescent COVID-19. PBMCs, B-cell-depleted T cells, or T cells provided the cDNA or gDNA that made up the material.

Sequenced by immunoSEQ multiplex PCR; TCRdb stores in-frame clones only, minus some. In the table there are tens of thousands of clones, approximately 90% of which are singletons. What was sequenced was peripheral blood. This clonotype was obtained from an elderly woman with acute or convalescent COVID-19.

As DNA, the CDR3 is TGTGCCAGTAGTATGTCCCAGAATCAGCCCCAGCATTTT. Residues: CASSMSQNQPQHF. This chain links TRBV19 with TRBJ1-5; no clear D. This CDR3 spans 13 amino acids. CDR1 is LNHDA and CDR2 is SQIVND in the germline V gene (reference sequence). V shed 3 bases and J shed 4 bases, with 7 bases lying between them.